These 30 T cell receptor beta chains came from one sample sequenced in a study of Ad26.COV2.S vaccination and SARS-CoV-2 variants. The treatment denotes: 15 to 20 received Ad26.COV2.S at low or high dose, single or two shots; five or six received placebo; per-sample allocation not given. The samples were gathered on day 63 after the first injection of vaccine or placebo. The method was immunoSEQ multiplex PCR; TCRdb's version includes in-frame clones alone and lacks a portion of them. The repertoire includes roughly 350,000 clones, around 86% of them detected once, and around 3.5% sits in the top ten. The sequences come from peripheral blood, collected in a trial of Ad26.COV2.S vaccine versus placebo. The source is a person aged 18-65 years who received the Ad26.COV2.S COVID-19 vaccine or a placebo.

This sequence joins TRBV5-1 and TRBJ2-1; 9 positions agree with TRBD1. Germline CDR1 and CDR2: SGHRS and YFSETQ. The CDR3 sequence is 15 residues long. Unmatched junction bases numbered 5, after V lost 2 bases and J lost 5 bases. The CDR3 reads CASSFLQGANNEQFF. CDR3 coding DNA: TGCGCCAGCAGCTTTCTACAGGGGGCCAACAATGAGCAGTTCTTC. The complete variable domain, with remaining parts taken from reference TRBV5-1 and TRBJ2-1, reads KAGVTQTPRYLIKTRGQQVTLSCSPISGHRSVSWYQQTPGQGLQFLFEYFSETQRNKGNFPGRFSGRQFSNSRSEMNVSTLELGDSALYLCASSFLQGANNEQFFGPGTRLTVL.

The J gene is TRBJ1-1, the V gene TRBV7-2; the D gene is possibly TRBD1 (5 bases). The CDR3 runs to 15 residues. The germline V gene encodes CDR1 SGHTA and CDR2 FQGNSA. The V gene lost 3 bases and the J gene lost 0 bases, with 11 bases spanning the gap. As DNA, the CDR3 is TGTGCCAGCAGCTTGAGGGGAAGGGTGAACACTGAAGCTTTCTTT. Translating it yields CASSLRGRVNTEAFF. Variable domain in full (rest from reference TRBV7-2 and TRBJ1-1): GAGVSQSPSNKVTEKGKDVELRCDPISGHTALYWYRQSLGQGLEFLIYFQGNSAPDKSGLPSDRFSAERTGGSVSTLTIQRTQQEDSAVYLCASSLRGRVNTEAFFGQGTRLTVV.

The chain links TRBV19 to TRBJ1-6; perhaps TRBD1 as D (5 bases). Germline lookup yields CDR1 LNHDA and CDR2 SQIVND (reference sequence). The germline V and J ends were trimmed by 1 base and 6 bases, with 16 bases remaining between them. This CDR3 has 17 residues. In DNA, the CDR3 is TGTGCCAGTAGTATAGGCCACAGGCGGGGGACTAATTCACCCCTCCACTTT. Protein: CASSIGHRRGTNSPLHF.

A single count supports this clone. The chain has TRBV3-1 (or the pseudogene TRBV3-2) and TRBJ2-7, with 11 bases fitting TRBD2. Trimming at V came to 2 bases and at J to 0 bases, leaving 6 bases not matched to a gene. The CDR3 loop spans 17 amino acids. Germline CDR1 and CDR2: LGHDT and YNNKEL (reference sequence). Here the CDR3 reads CASSQLPGLADSYEQYF. DNA for the CDR3: TGTGCCAGCAGCCAACTTCCGGGACTAGCGGACTCCTACGAGCAGTACTTC.

The CDR3 sequence is CAWSVNGGGTEAFF. The CDR3 region has the DNA TGTGCCTGGAGTGTAAACGGGGGAGGCACTGAAGCTTTCTTT. V and J are TRBV30 and TRBJ1-1; TRBD1 might be the D (5 bases). Germline V gene data show CDR1 as GTSNPN and CDR2 as SVGIG (reference sequence). The CDR3 is made up of 14 amino acids. Trimming removed 0 bases from V and 4 bases from J, with 12 bases in between.

The chain combines TRBV3-1 (or the pseudogene TRBV3-2) with TRBJ2-1; 7 bases agree with TRBD1. The ends lost 4 bases at V and 4 bases at J; junction bases unmatched: 13. Looked up from germline, CDR1 is LGHDT and CDR2 is YNNKEL (reference sequence). The CDR3 length is 17 residues. The CDR3 is CASSPPTGALFYNEQFF. The CDR3, as DNA: TGTGCCAGCAGCCCACCTACAGGGGCACTATTTTACAATGAGCAGTTCTTC.

V and J are TRBV29-1 and TRBJ2-2; D is unclear. Germline assignment: CDR1 SQVTM and CDR2 ANQGSEA. CDR3 length: 11 residues. V lost 7 bases and J 3 bases, leaving 6 bases between the germline ends. The CDR3 DNA reads TGCAGCGCCGGAGACACCGGGGAGCTGTTTTTT. Its translation: CSAGDTGELFF.

J is TRBJ2-1 and V is TRBV9, with 9 bases fitting TRBD2. J was trimmed by 4 bases and V by 2 bases; bases with no gene match: 4. The CDR3 contains 15 residues. The V gene's germline CDR1 is SGDLS and CDR2 YYNGEE. CDR3 in DNA: TGTGCCAGCAGCGTCAGACTAGCGGAATACAATGAGCAGTTCTTC. It encodes CASSVRLAEYNEQFF.

The gene calls are TRBV12-3 or TRBV12-4 and TRBJ2-2; D is uncertain. V shed 6 bases and J shed 5 bases, with 7 bases lying between them. This CDR3 contains 12 residues. DNA for the CDR3: TGTGCCAGCAGCCGATTTACCGGGGAGCTGTTTTTT. Its translation: CASSRFTGELFF.

The rearrangement joins TRBV18 to TRBJ1-2, with a weak D call TRBD1 (5 bases). V was clipped by 2 bases and J by 4 bases, with 11 bases between them. Looked up from germline, CDR1 is KGHSH and CDR2 is LQKENI. This CDR3 comprises 14 residues. The CDR3 nucleotides are TGTGCCAGCTCACCAAGGGACGCTGCCTATGGCTACACCTTC. Translating gives CASSPRDAAYGYTF.

The chain is built from TRBV5-1 and TRBJ2-5; TRBD1 matches 7 bases. J gave up 6 bases and V 1 base, and 3 bases lay outside the gene matches. The length of the CDR3 is 13 residues. From germline, CDR1 is SGHRS and CDR2 YFSETQ. CDR3 sequence reads: CASSLNRGKTQYF. For the CDR3, the DNA is TGCGCCAGCAGCTTGAACAGGGGTAAGACCCAGTACTTC.

This clone was detected only once. The J gene is TRBJ1-1, the V gene TRBV6-6; 8 bases align to TRBD1. Germline V gene data show CDR1 as MNHNY and CDR2 as SVGAGI (reference sequence). The CDR3 consists of 13 residues. V dropped 7 bases and J dropped 5; count of bases not matched to a gene: 6. The CDR3 nucleotides are TGTGCCAGCACCCTGGACAGGGTAACTGAAGCTTTCTTT. Amino acids: CASTLDRVTEAFF.

V is TRBV18 and J is TRBJ2-7; D might be TRBD2 (6 bases). V lost 2 bases to trimming and J lost 5 bases, with 10 bases between them. This CDR3 contains 13 residues. Germline-derived CDR1 and CDR2 are KGHSH and LQKENI. The CDR3 loop is CASSPGGLDEQYF. The CDR3, as DNA: TGTGCCAGCTCACCAGGGGGGTTAGACGAGCAGTACTTC.

This clone was recorded once. The chain combines TRBV5-1 with TRBJ1-1; a possible D gene is TRBD1 (5 bases). Germline loops: CDR1 SGHRS, CDR2 YFSETQ. V shed 0 bases and J shed 1 base, with 13 bases lying between them. CDR3 size: 16 residues. CDR3 sequence: CASSLVGGLRNTEAFF. The CDR3 region has the DNA TGCGCCAGCAGCTTGGTTGGGGGATTGAGGAACACTGAAGCTTTCTTT.

The rearrangement links TRBV7-6 to TRBJ2-2; D may be TRBD1 or TRBD2 (6 bases each). The CDR3 spans 15 residues. V lost 2 bases to trimming and J lost 4 bases, with 11 bases between them. The germline CDR1 and CDR2 sequences are SGHVS and FNYEAQ. Written as DNA, the CDR3 is TGTGCCAGCAGCTTATCCGGGGGCGGCACCGGGGAGCTGTTTTTT. Translated: CASSLSGGGTGELFF.

This clone was detected only once. This sequence joins TRBV6-6 and TRBJ2-1; a weak D match, TRBD2 (5 bases). Deletions cut 3 bases from V and 6 bases from J, with 18 bases between. The CDR3 is made up of 16 amino acids. Germline V gene data show CDR1 as MNHNY and CDR2 as SVGAGI (reference sequence). CDR3 nucleotides: TGTGCCAGCAGTTATGCGGGCAGGTCCCCCGGCAATGAGCAGTTCTTC. It encodes CASSYAGRSPGNEQFF.

This chain links TRBV19 with TRBJ2-7; tentatively, D is TRBD2 (6 bases). Germline V CDR1 and CDR2: LNHDA, SQIVND (reference sequence). Trimming pared 6 bases from V and 6 bases from J, leaving 18 bases between. CDR3 length: 14 amino acids. This CDR3 is CASSTHPFGGEQYF. Written as DNA, the CDR3 is TGTGCCAGTAGCACCCACCCCTTCGGGGGCGAGCAGTACTTC.

This rearrangement joins TRBV2 to TRBJ1-5; D is ambiguous. This CDR3 has 15 residues. Trimming removed 3 bases at V and 7 bases at J, with 16 bases between. CDR1 and CDR2 (germline): SNHLY, FYNNEI. The CDR3: CASSDGQTSSQPQHF. CDR3 DNA sequence: TGTGCCAGCAGTGATGGGCAGACATCAAGCCAGCCCCAGCATTTT.

The chain is built from TRBV2 and TRBJ1-2; 10 nucleotides match TRBD1. Germline trimming cut 8 bases from V and 6 bases from J; bases unmatched to any gene: 9. CDR3 length equals 14 residues. The germline V gene encodes CDR1 SNHLY and CDR2 FYNNEI. CDR3: CASPETTGGDGYTF. CDR3 sequence (DNA): TGTGCCAGCCCAGAAACGACAGGGGGCGATGGCTACACCTTC.

This chain links TRBV5-1 with TRBJ1-1, with a weak D call TRBD1 (5 bases). Trimming removed 2 bases at V and 4 bases at J, with 18 bases between. The CDR3 is 16 amino acids. The germline V gene has CDR1 SGHRS and CDR2 YFSETQ. The CDR3 spells CASSLGDGSWGTEAFF. CDR3 sequence (DNA): TGCGCCAGCAGCTTAGGGGACGGCAGTTGGGGCACTGAAGCTTTCTTT. Looking up the rest from reference TRBV5-1 and TRBJ1-1 gives the full variable domain: KAGVTQTPRYLIKTRGQQVTLSCSPISGHRSVSWYQQTPGQGLQFLFEYFSETQRNKGNFPGRFSGRQFSNSRSEMNVSTLELGDSALYLCASSLGDGSWGTEAFFGQGTRLTVV.

The chain joins TRBV11-1 to TRBJ1-1; D uncertain. Germline assignment: CDR1 SGHAT and CDR2 FQDESV (reference sequence). V lost 4 bases and J lost 6, with 12 bases in between. The CDR3 covers 13 residues. Written as DNA, the CDR3 is TGTGCCAGCAGCTCGACGCCCCAGGCTGAAGCTTTCTTT. This codes for CASSSTPQAEAFF.

The chain uses TRBV5-4 and TRBJ2-1; D gene ambiguous. V shed 2 bases and J shed 7 bases, with 13 bases lying between them. This CDR3 comprises 14 residues. Germline lookup yields CDR1 SGHNT and CDR2 YYREEE (reference sequence). In nucleotides, the CDR3 is TGTGCCAGCAGCTTTTTTGGGCGGACGAATGAGCAGTTCTTC. It is translated as CASSFFGRTNEQFF.

The chain has TRBV6-5 and TRBJ1-1; D is perhaps TRBD1 (6 bases). From germline, CDR1 is MNHEY and CDR2 SVGAGI. The CDR3 has 12 amino acids. The ends were cut back, 6 bases at V and 8 bases at J, with 13 bases in the middle. The CDR3 is CASSRGQGEAFF. Written as DNA, the CDR3 is TGTGCCAGCAGCCGCGGGCAGGGGGAAGCTTTCTTT.

The chain has TRBV4-2 and TRBJ1-5; D not resolved. Germline values: CDR1 LGHNA, CDR2 YNFKEQ. The CDR3 spans 16 residues. V was shortened by 3 bases and J by 0 bases, with 12 bases between the two germline ends. The CDR3 DNA follows: TGTGCCAGCAGCCAGGCTCTCGGGTATAGCAATCAGCCCCAGCATTTT. Protein: CASSQALGYSNQPQHF.

The chain couples TRBV9 to TRBJ2-7; maybe TRBD2 (5 bases). The length of the CDR3 is 14 residues. The germline V and J ends were trimmed by 4 bases and 3 bases, with 14 bases remaining between them. Germline V lookup: CDR1 SGDLS, CDR2 YYNGEE. CDR3 residues: CASSPRFEGYEQYF. CDR3 sequence (DNA): TGTGCCAGCAGCCCCCGATTCGAGGGCTACGAGCAGTACTTC.

V and J are TRBV10-3 and TRBJ2-7; 7 bases match TRBD2. CDR1 is ENHRY, CDR2 SYGVKD, per germline. This CDR3 is built from 14 residues. Trimming at V came to 6 bases and at J to 5 bases, leaving 10 bases not matched to a gene. The CDR3, as DNA: TGTGCCATCAGACCCCAGGGAGGGGAGGACGAGCAGTACTTC. Translation gives CAIRPQGGEDEQYF.

As DNA, the CDR3 is TGTGCCAGCAGCCCTGGGACCTCGAGGGCTCTCTCTGGAAACACCATATATTTT. Amino acid sequence: CASSPGTSRALSGNTIYF. The chain carries TRBV7-2 and TRBJ1-3; the D gene is possibly TRBD1 (5 bases). Germline V gene lookup returns CDR1 SGHTA and CDR2 FQGNSA. This CDR3 comprises 18 residues. V dropped 5 bases and J dropped 0 bases, with 20 bases sitting between them.

The sample holds a few counts of this clone. The chain is built from TRBV5-4 and TRBJ1-3; D not certain. CDR3 length: 17 amino acids. Trimming left V 4 bases short and J 1 base short, with 18 bases between. Germline loops: CDR1 SGHNT, CDR2 YYREEE (reference sequence). In DNA, the CDR3 is TGTGCCAGCAGCCCCTCGGTCACGTCAGGTTCTGGAAACACCATATATTTT. Residues: CASSPSVTSGSGNTIYF.

The rearrangement joins TRBV12-3 or TRBV12-4 to TRBJ2-5, with D possibly TRBD1 on 6 matching bases. Trimming took 5 bases from V and 1 from J, leaving 8 bases between them. This CDR3 spans 13 amino acids. The CDR3 DNA sequence: TGTGCCAGCAGTCAGGGGCTCCAAGAGACCCAGTACTTC. Protein: CASSQGLQETQYF.

This chain's CDR3 is CATSDSFVASEQYF. CDR3 nucleotide sequence: TGTGCCACCAGTGATTCCTTCGTAGCCAGCGAGCAGTACTTC. The J gene is TRBJ2-7, the V gene TRBV24-1; D uncertain. CDR3 length: 14 residues. V was shortened by 2 bases and J by 6 bases, with 13 bases between the two germline ends. Looked up from germline, CDR1 is KGHDR and CDR2 is SFDVKD.